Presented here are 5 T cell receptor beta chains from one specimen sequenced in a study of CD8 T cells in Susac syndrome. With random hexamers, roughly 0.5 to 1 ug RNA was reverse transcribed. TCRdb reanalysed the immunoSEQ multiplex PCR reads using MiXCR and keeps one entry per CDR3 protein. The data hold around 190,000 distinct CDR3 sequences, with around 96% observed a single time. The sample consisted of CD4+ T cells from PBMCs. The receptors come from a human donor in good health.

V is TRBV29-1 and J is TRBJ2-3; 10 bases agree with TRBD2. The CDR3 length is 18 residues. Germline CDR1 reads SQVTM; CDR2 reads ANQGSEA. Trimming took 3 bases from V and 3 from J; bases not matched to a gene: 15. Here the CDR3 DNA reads TGCAGCGTTGACGGGCCGCAGCGGGAGGGGGTTCTAACAGATACGCAGTATTTT. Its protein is CSVDGPQREGVLTDTQYF.

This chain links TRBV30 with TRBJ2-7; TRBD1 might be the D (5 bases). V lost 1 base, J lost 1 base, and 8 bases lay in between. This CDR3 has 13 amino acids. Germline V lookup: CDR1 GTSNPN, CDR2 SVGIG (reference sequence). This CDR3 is CAWSAGNSYEQYF. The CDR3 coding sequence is TGTGCCTGGAGTGCAGGGAATTCCTACGAGCAGTACTTC.

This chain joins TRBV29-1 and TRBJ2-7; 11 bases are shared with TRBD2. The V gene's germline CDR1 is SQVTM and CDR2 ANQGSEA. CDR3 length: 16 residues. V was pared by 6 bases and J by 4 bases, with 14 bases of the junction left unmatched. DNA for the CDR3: TGCAGCGTCCGTCCTAGCGGGAGGCCCCCCGCGTACGAGCAGTACTTC. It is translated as CSVRPSGRPPAYEQYF.

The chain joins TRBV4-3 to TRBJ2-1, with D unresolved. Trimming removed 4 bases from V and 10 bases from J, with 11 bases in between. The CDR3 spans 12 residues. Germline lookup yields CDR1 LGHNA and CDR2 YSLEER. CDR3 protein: CASSLSGWEQFF. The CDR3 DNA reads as TGCGCCAGCAGCCTCTCGGGTTGGGAGCAGTTCTTC.

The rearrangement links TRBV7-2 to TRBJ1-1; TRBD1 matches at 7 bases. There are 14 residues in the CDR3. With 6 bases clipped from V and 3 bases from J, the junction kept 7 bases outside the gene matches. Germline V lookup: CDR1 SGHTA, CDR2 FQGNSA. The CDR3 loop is CASRKVGTDTEAFF. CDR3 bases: TGTGCCAGCAGGAAGGTCGGGACAGACACTGAAGCTTTCTTT.